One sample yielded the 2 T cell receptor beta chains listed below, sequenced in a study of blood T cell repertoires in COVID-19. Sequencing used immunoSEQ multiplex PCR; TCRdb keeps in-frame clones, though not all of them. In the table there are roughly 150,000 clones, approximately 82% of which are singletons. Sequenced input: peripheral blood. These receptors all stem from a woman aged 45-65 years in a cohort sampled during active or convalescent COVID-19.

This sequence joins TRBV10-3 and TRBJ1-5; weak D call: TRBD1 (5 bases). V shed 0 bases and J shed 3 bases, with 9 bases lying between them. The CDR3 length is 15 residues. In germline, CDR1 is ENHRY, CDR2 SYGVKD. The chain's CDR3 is CAISESRGSNQPQHF. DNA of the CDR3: TGTGCCATCAGTGAGTCCCGGGGGTCCAATCAGCCCCAGCATTTT.

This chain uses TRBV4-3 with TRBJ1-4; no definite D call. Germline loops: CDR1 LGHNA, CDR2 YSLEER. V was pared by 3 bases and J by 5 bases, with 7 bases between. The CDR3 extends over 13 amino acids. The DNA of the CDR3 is TGCGCCAGCAGCCAGCCCGGGAATGAAAAACTGTTTTTT. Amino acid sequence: CASSQPGNEKLFF.